The 27 T cell receptor beta chains reported below all come from one sample, sequenced in a study of T cells after yellow fever vaccination. TCRdb processed the 5' RACE reads anew with MiXCR; each CDR3 protein has one entry. The data contain around 300,000 distinct CDR3 sequences, 3.5% to 4.5% of them singletons. The specimen comprised PBMCs, sampled 15 days after the yellow fever booster vaccination. These receptors were collected from a man in his late teens or twenties who received the YFV17D yellow fever vaccine.

The chain uses TRBV10-3 and TRBJ1-5; D not resolved. The CDR3 has 15 residues. V lost 3 bases, J lost 6 bases, and 15 bases lay in between. The germline V gene has CDR1 ENHRY and CDR2 SYGVKD. CDR3 nucleotides: TGTGCCATCAGTGAAGGGCTTGGCCTGGGTCAGCCCCAGCATTTT. It encodes CAISEGLGLGQPQHF.

This rearrangement joins TRBV12-3 or TRBV12-4 to TRBJ1-3, with D maybe TRBD1 (5 bases). V dropped 6 bases and J dropped 4 bases, with 16 bases sitting between them. This CDR3 spans 15 amino acids. The CDR3 protein is CASSLTGREGNTIYF. CDR3 DNA: TGTGCCAGCAGCCTAACGGGACGAGAAGGAAACACCATATATTTT.

This clonotype was seen a handful of times. V and J are TRBV2 and TRBJ2-7; either TRBD1 or TRBD2 may supply D (5 bases each). Germline V lookup: CDR1 SNHLY, CDR2 FYNNEI. The length of the CDR3 is 12 residues. Trimming cost V 8 bases and J 2 bases, with 10 bases left between them. The CDR3, as DNA: TGTGCCAGCCGTGGGGGACCCTACGAGCAGTACTTC. This codes for CASRGGPYEQYF.

This clonotype was counted a few times. V usage is TRBV5-6 and J usage is TRBJ2-7; no clear D. Trimming shortened V by 0 bases and J by 4 bases, and 8 bases separated the two germline ends. From germline, CDR1 is SGHDT and CDR2 YYEEEE. The CDR3 spans 13 residues. CDR3 sequence (DNA): TGTGCCAGCAGCTTGGTCGGGTTGTACGAGCAGTACGTC. Translating gives CASSLVGLYEQYV.

The chain recombines TRBV15 with TRBJ1-4, with D hard to call. Trimming took 1 base from V and 2 from J, leaving 8 bases between them. CDR1 and CDR2 (germline): LNHNV, YYDKDF (reference sequence). This CDR3 region has 15 residues. CDR3 protein: CATSRVLVTNEKLFF. Written as DNA, the CDR3 is TGTGCCACCAGCAGAGTTTTAGTGACTAATGAAAAACTGTTTTTT.

There are a few counts of this clonotype. This rearrangement joins TRBV5-8 to TRBJ1-5; D is perhaps TRBD1 (5 bases). Germline V gives CDR1 SGHTS, CDR2 YDEGEE. V was clipped by 0 bases and J by 3 bases, with 10 bases between them. There are 15 residues in the CDR3. DNA for the CDR3: TGTGCCAGCAGCTTGGGCCCAGGGAACAATCAGCCCCAGCATTTT. This sequence encodes CASSLGPGNNQPQHF.

The chain is built from TRBV19 and TRBJ2-2; no clear D. Deletions cut 2 bases from V and 9 bases from J, with 13 bases between. The CDR3 is 14 residues long. Germline-derived CDR1 and CDR2 are LNHDA and SQIVND (reference sequence). CDR3 in DNA: TGTGCCAGTAGTATACAAAGTTTCGCCTGGGAGCTGTTTTTT. It encodes CASSIQSFAWELFF.

The J gene is TRBJ2-3, the V gene TRBV7-6; TRBD2 aligns across 10 bases. V shed 5 bases, J shed 4 bases, and the junction held 3 bases outside the gene matches. Germline lookup yields CDR1 SGHVS and CDR2 FNYEAQ. The CDR3 runs to 14 residues. CDR3 sequence (DNA): TGTGCCAGCAGCAGAGCGGGGGGGCCAGATACGCAGTATTTT. Protein product: CASSRAGGPDTQYF.

This chain connects TRBV6-6 to TRBJ2-7; 7 bases fit TRBD1. Germline CDR1 MNHNY, CDR2 SVGAGI (reference sequence). J gave up 12 bases and V 6 bases, and 20 bases lay outside the gene matches. The CDR3 is 15 residues long. This chain's CDR3 is CASSPGQARDGVTYV. The DNA of the CDR3 is TGTGCCAGCAGCCCCGGACAGGCCAGGGATGGGGTGACGTACGTC.

This clonotype was recorded a few times. This sequence joins TRBV7-3 and TRBJ1-2; D gene uncertain. The CDR3 has 16 residues. CDR1 and CDR2 from the germline V gene are SGHTA and FQGTGA. Trimming cost V 5 bases and J 6 bases, with 22 bases left between them. The CDR3 sequence is CASSRAPGGSQDGYTF. The CDR3 nucleotides are TGTGCCAGCAGCCGTGCCCCCGGTGGGTCGCAGGATGGCTACACCTTC.

This chain links TRBV6-5 with TRBJ2-7; maybe TRBD2 (7 bases). V lost 2 bases to trimming and J lost 4 bases, with 12 bases between them. This CDR3 has 14 amino acids. The germline V gene has CDR1 MNHEY and CDR2 SVGAGI. The CDR3 protein is CASSYGRGRYEQYF. Here the CDR3 DNA reads TGTGCCAGCAGTTACGGGCGGGGGCGTTACGAGCAGTACTTC.

In this sample, this clonotype turned up many times. The rearrangement joins TRBV20-1 to TRBJ1-1; TRBD1 matches at 11 bases. Germline CDR1 and CDR2: DFQATT and SNEGSKA (reference sequence). The length of the CDR3 is 15 residues. J gave up 1 base and V 4 bases, and 5 bases lay outside the gene matches. The CDR3 loop reads CSAKGQGARNTEAFF. The CDR3 DNA reads as TGCAGTGCTAAAGGACAGGGGGCGCGGAACACTGAAGCTTTCTTT.

Many counts were recorded for this clonotype. This chain uses TRBV9 with TRBJ2-2; perhaps D is TRBD1 or TRBD2 (5 bases each). The germline V and J ends were trimmed by 0 bases and 7 bases, with 13 bases remaining between them. The CDR3 spans 15 residues. CDR1 is SGDLS and CDR2 is YYNGEE in the germline V gene. As DNA, the CDR3 is TGTGCCAGCAGCGTAGAAGGGGACCTGGACGGGGAGCTGTTTTTT. It encodes CASSVEGDLDGELFF. The full variable domain, rest sourced from reference TRBV9 and TRBJ2-2, is DSGVTQTPKHLITATGQRVTLRCSPRSGDLSVYWYQQSLDQGLQFLIQYYNGEERAKGNILERFSAQQFPDLHSELNLSSLELGDSALYFCASSVEGDLDGELFFGEGSRLTVL.

This chain uses TRBV24-1 with TRBJ1-1; 8 bases fit TRBD1. The CDR3 consists of 15 residues. V lost 2 bases, J lost 4 bases, and 5 bases stayed unmatched. Germline V gives CDR1 KGHDR, CDR2 SFDVKD. For the CDR3, the DNA is TGTGCCACCAGTGATTCCAACAGGGGGGTCACTGAAGCTTTCTTT. This encodes CATSDSNRGVTEAFF.

This clonotype showed up many times. The genes are TRBV29-1 and TRBJ2-7, with D maybe TRBD2 (7 bases). V was clipped by 6 bases and J by 6 bases, with 15 bases between them. Germline V gives CDR1 SQVTM, CDR2 ANQGSEA. The CDR3 length is 12 residues. The DNA of the CDR3 is TGCAGCGTCAGAATGGGGGGGGCCGAGCAGTACTTC. Amino acids: CSVRMGGAEQYF.

This clonotype was counted many times. The chain joins TRBV6-6 to TRBJ2-5; maybe TRBD1 (5 bases). The CDR3 contains 14 residues. Germline CDR1 MNHNY, CDR2 SVGAGI (reference sequence). V lost 6 bases and J lost 4, with 15 bases in between. The CDR3 loop reads CASSPMGPVETQYF. The CDR3 coding sequence is TGTGCCAGCAGCCCCATGGGGCCCGTAGAGACCCAGTACTTC.

This clonotype came up many times. The chain recombines TRBV18 with TRBJ2-7, with D unresolved. Per the germline V gene, CDR1 is KGHSH and CDR2 is LQKENI. Deletions cut 4 bases from V and 3 bases from J, with 13 bases between. The CDR3 is 14 residues long. The CDR3 nucleotides read TGTGCCAGCTCACTGTCCGGGCCCCGCTACGAGCAGTACGTC. This translates into CASSLSGPRYEQYV.

The V call is TRBV7-9, the J call TRBJ2-5, with 12 bases that match TRBD1. In germline, CDR1 is SEHNR, CDR2 FQNEAQ (reference sequence). After removal of 3 bases from V and 8 bases from J, the junction contained 4 bases not matched to a gene. This CDR3 comprises 14 residues. The CDR3 DNA sequence: TGTGCCAGCAGCTTCTCCGGGACAGGGGGCACCCAGTACTTC. Amino acids: CASSFSGTGGTQYF.

This clonotype was found many times. The chain is built from TRBV7-2 and TRBJ2-2; unclear D gene. The CDR3 covers 13 residues. The germline V gene encodes CDR1 SGHTA and CDR2 FQGNSA. V gave up 5 bases and J gave up 0 bases, with 4 bases separating them. CDR3: CASSTANTGELFF. The CDR3 DNA is TGTGCCAGCAGCACAGCGAACACCGGGGAGCTGTTTTTT. Drawing the rest from reference TRBV7-2 and TRBJ2-2, the complete variable domain is GAGVSQSPSNKVTEKGKDVELRCDPISGHTALYWYRQSLGQGLEFLIYFQGNSAPDKSGLPSDRFSAERTGGSVSTLTIQRTQQEDSAVYLCASSTANTGELFFGEGSRLTVL.

This clonotype was seen a few times. The rearrangement uses TRBV13 and TRBJ1-6, with a possible D match to TRBD1 (5 bases). Trimming cost V 4 bases and J 11 bases, with 15 bases left between them. The CDR3 loop spans 14 amino acids. CDR1 is PRHDT and CDR2 is FYEKMQ in the germline V gene (reference sequence). CDR3 sequence reads: CASSYRTLRAPLHF. The CDR3 bases are TGTGCCAGCAGCTACAGGACTCTTAGGGCACCCCTCCACTTT.

At least ten counts were recorded for this clonotype. The chain employs TRBV4-3 and TRBJ2-6, with a weak D call TRBD1 (5 bases). Germline V gene data show CDR1 as LGHNA and CDR2 as YSLEER. The CDR3 is 17 residues long. With 1 base removed from V and 1 base from J, the gap between germline ends came to 11 bases. CDR3 loop: CASSQAARASGANVLTF. DNA of the CDR3: TGCGCCAGCAGCCAAGCCGCCAGGGCGTCTGGGGCCAACGTCCTGACTTTC.

This clonotype was counted ten times or more. The chain is built from TRBV12-3 or TRBV12-4 and TRBJ2-3; maybe TRBD2 (6 bases). The CDR3 runs to 15 residues. V was pared by 5 bases and J by 0 bases, with 12 bases between. The CDR3, as DNA: TGTGCCAGCAGTCCCCTTAGCGGTAGCACAGATACGCAGTATTTT. Translating it yields CASSPLSGSTDTQYF.

The chain links TRBV20-1 to TRBJ2-4, with a tentative D call TRBD2 (7 bases). In germline, CDR1 is DFQATT, CDR2 SNEGSKA (reference sequence). V lost 3 bases, J lost 2 bases, and 11 bases lay in between. The length of the CDR3 is 14 residues. The CDR3 here is CSARGGASKNIQYF. CDR3 coding DNA: TGCAGTGCTAGGGGGGGGGCCTCCAAAAACATTCAGTACTTC.

This clonotype has more than one count but fewer than ten. The chain uses TRBV4-3 and TRBJ2-5; TRBD2 matches 12 bases. The V segment lost 0 bases and the J segment 2 bases; nucleotides outside the gene matches: 10. CDR1 and CDR2 (germline): LGHNA, YSLEER. The CDR3 spans 19 residues. CDR3 residues: CASSQDLASGGAEQETQYF. CDR3 in DNA: TGCGCCAGCAGCCAAGATCTGGCTAGCGGGGGGGCCGAGCAAGAGACCCAGTACTTC.

This clonotype occurred many times. CDR3 region: CASSSIMGTEAFF. The CDR3 region has the DNA TGTGCCAGCAGCTCCATAATGGGCACTGAAGCTTTCTTT. This sequence joins TRBV3-1 and TRBJ1-1, with D hard to call. Germline V lookup: CDR1 LGHDT, CDR2 YNNKEL (reference sequence). This CDR3 comprises 13 residues. The V and J ends lost 5 bases and 4 bases respectively, with 11 bases between them.

In DNA form, the CDR3 reads TGTGCCACCAGCAGTATGGAGGGACAGGGGCTTTGGAATGAGCAGTTCTTC. It translates to CATSSMEGQGLWNEQFF. The rearrangement links TRBV15 to TRBJ2-1; 10 nucleotides align to TRBD1. This CDR3 comprises 17 residues. With 3 bases clipped from V and 7 bases from J, the junction kept 12 bases outside the gene matches. Germline V gene data show CDR1 as LNHNV and CDR2 as YYDKDF (reference sequence).

The chain recombines TRBV20-1 with TRBJ2-7; no clear D. CDR1 and CDR2 from the germline V gene are DFQATT and SNEGSKA (reference sequence). The CDR3 has 15 residues. Trimming left V 0 bases short and J 6 bases short, with 18 bases between. CDR3 bases: TGCAGTGCTAGAGAGGGGTCCAGGTCCGCTGGCGAGCAGTACGTC. Its translation: CSAREGSRSAGEQYV.